Presented here are 10 T cell receptor beta chains from one specimen sequenced in a study of T cells in localized non-small cell lung cancer. TCRdb's table, derived via immunoSEQ multiplex PCR, lists solely in-frame clones and lacks some. The top ten clones hold 15% to 20% of a sample with tens of thousands of clones, under 90% of them seen once. This specimen consisted of peripheral blood mononuclear cells, obtained before any cancer treatment. Receptor source: a man aged 35 to 70 with stage III lung adenocarcinoma.

The chain carries TRBV27 and TRBJ2-7, with D unresolved. The ends were cut back, 4 bases at V and 6 bases at J, with 13 bases in the middle. The germline V gene has CDR1 MNHEY and CDR2 SMNVEV (reference sequence). This CDR3 comprises 13 residues. Written as DNA, the CDR3 is TGTGCCAGCAGTTCCCCACTGCAGAGCGAGCAGTACTTC. Residues: CASSSPLQSEQYF.

V usage is TRBV6-5 and J usage is TRBJ2-2; possibly TRBD1 for D (5 bases). The CDR3 has 14 residues. The V end was cut by 7 bases, the J end by 2 bases, with 11 bases between. The germline V gene has CDR1 MNHEY and CDR2 SVGAGI. Here the CDR3 DNA reads TGTGCCAGCACCGGGCAGGGCAACACCGGGGAGCTGTTTTTT. Protein sequence: CASTGQGNTGELFF.

The CDR3 loop is CASSLVPSGKNTGELFF. CDR3 nucleotide sequence: TGTGCCAGCAGCTTAGTCCCTAGCGGGAAGAACACCGGGGAGCTGTTTTTT. The chain couples TRBV13 to TRBJ2-2; TRBD2 aligns across 9 bases. The CDR3 runs 17 residues. Germline V gene data show CDR1 as PRHDT and CDR2 as FYEKMQ (reference sequence). Trimming took 1 base from V and 1 from J; bases not matched to a gene: 4.

The chain links TRBV30 to TRBJ2-7; 9 bases are shared with TRBD1. The CDR3 covers 12 residues. Germline lookup yields CDR1 GTSNPN and CDR2 SVGIG (reference sequence). The V segment lost 7 bases and the J segment 5 bases; nucleotides outside the gene matches: 6. CDR3 bases: TGTGCCTACGGACAGGGGATGGACGAGCAGTACTTC. Encoded protein: CAYGQGMDEQYF.

The rearrangement links TRBV2 to TRBJ2-3; either TRBD1 or TRBD2 may supply D (5 bases each). V lost 5 bases to trimming and J lost 4 bases, with 13 bases between them. This CDR3 is built from 14 residues. CDR1 and CDR2 (germline): SNHLY, FYNNEI. CDR3 sequence (DNA): TGTGCCAGCAGTTATTCTCAGGGAGCAGATACGCAGTATTTT. Translated, it gives CASSYSQGADTQYF.

The gene calls are TRBV7-2 and TRBJ2-4; TRBD1 matches at 8 bases. The CDR3 extends over 14 amino acids. Per germline, CDR1 SGHTA and CDR2 FQGNSA. Unmatched junction bases numbered 3, after V lost 4 bases and J lost 4 bases. CDR3 nucleotides: TGTGCCAGCAGCTCAGGGGGCCTGAAAAACATTCAGTACTTC. Translated: CASSSGGLKNIQYF. The variable domain in full, completed from reference TRBV7-2 and TRBJ2-4, reads GAGVSQSPSNKVTEKGKDVELRCDPISGHTALYWYRQSLGQGLEFLIYFQGNSAPDKSGLPSDRFSAERTGGSVSTLTIQRTQQEDSAVYLCASSSGGLKNIQYFGAGTRLSVL.

This rearrangement joins TRBV10-1 to TRBJ2-2; 7 bases are a match to TRBD2. The CDR3 loop spans 14 amino acids. V was clipped by 6 bases and J by 2 bases; unmatched bases: 3. In germline, CDR1 is WNHNN, CDR2 SYGVQD (reference sequence). In DNA, the CDR3 is TGCGCCAGCAGGCGGGACTATAACACCGGGGAGCTGTTTTTT. Its translation is CASRRDYNTGELFF.

This clone was observed a single time. The rearrangement joins TRBV19 to TRBJ1-2; tentatively, D is TRBD1 (6 bases). The CDR3 loop spans 13 amino acids. The germline gives CDR1 LNHDA, CDR2 SQIVND (reference sequence). Deletions cut 8 bases from V and 2 bases from J, with 12 bases between. The CDR3 reads CASGGQLNYGYTF. CDR3 nucleotides: TGTGCCAGTGGCGGACAGCTAAACTATGGCTACACCTTC.

The gene calls are TRBV4-2 and TRBJ2-2, with D possibly being TRBD1 (6 bases). V gave up 0 bases and J gave up 1 base, with 9 bases separating them. CDR1 is LGHNA and CDR2 is YNFKEQ in the germline V gene. This CDR3 spans 16 amino acids. CDR3 in DNA: TGTGCCAGCAGCCAAGAACAGGGCATGAACACCGGGGAGCTGTTTTTT. It specifies CASSQEQGMNTGELFF.

The genes are TRBV6-5 and TRBJ2-5; tentatively, D is TRBD1 (6 bases). V lost 7 bases and J 5 bases, leaving 14 bases between the germline ends. The germline CDR1 and CDR2 sequences are MNHEY and SVGAGI. This CDR3 is 13 amino acids long. This CDR3 reads CASTQTGGETQYF. In DNA, the CDR3 is TGTGCCAGCACCCAGACAGGCGGGGAGACCCAGTACTTC.